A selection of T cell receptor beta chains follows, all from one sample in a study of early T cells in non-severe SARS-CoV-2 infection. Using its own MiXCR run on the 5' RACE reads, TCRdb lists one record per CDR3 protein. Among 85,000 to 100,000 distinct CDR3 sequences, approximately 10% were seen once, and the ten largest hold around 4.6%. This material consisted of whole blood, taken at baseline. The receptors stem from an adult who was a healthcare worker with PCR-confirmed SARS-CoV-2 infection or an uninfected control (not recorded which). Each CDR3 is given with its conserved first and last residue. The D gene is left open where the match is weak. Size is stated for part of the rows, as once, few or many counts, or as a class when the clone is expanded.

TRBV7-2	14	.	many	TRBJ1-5	TGTGCCAGCAGCTTCCCTGGGGACGGGCAGCCCCAGCATTTT	CASSFPGDGQPQHF
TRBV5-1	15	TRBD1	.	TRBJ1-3	TGCGCCAGCAGCTTGCGGACAGGGACGGGAAACACCATATATTTT	CASSLRTGTGNTIYF
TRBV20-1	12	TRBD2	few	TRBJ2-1	TGCAGTGCCATAGCGGGAGTCAATGAGCAGTTCTTC	CSAIAGVNEQFF
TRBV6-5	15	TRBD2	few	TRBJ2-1	TGTGCCAGCACCCTACTAGCGGGAGGGGGCAATGAGCAGTTCTTC	CASTLLAGGGNEQFF
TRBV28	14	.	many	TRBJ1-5	TGTGCCAGCATCCTGGCCGGGGGCCATCAGCCCCAGCATTTT	CASILAGGHQPQHF
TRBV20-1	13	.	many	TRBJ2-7	TGCAGTGCTAGTAACAGACCCTCCTACGAGCAGTACTTC	CSASNRPSYEQYF
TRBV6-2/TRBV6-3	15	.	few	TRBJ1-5	TGTGCCAGCCGATTCTTAGCCGGCCCCACGGAGCCCCAGCATTTT	CASRFLAGPTEPQHF
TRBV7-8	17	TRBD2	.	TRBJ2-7	TGTGCCAGCAGCCCCCCATTGGCGGGAGCCTTCGGGGACGAGCAGTACTTC	CASSPPLAGAFGDEQYF
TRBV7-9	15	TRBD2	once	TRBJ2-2	TGTGCCAGCAGTCCTCGCGGGGGAAACACCGGGGAGCTGTTTTTT	CASSPRGGNTGELFF
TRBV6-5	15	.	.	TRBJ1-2	TGTGCCAGCAGCTCCACATCGGGCGGGAACTATGGCTACACCTTC	CASSSTSGGNYGYTF
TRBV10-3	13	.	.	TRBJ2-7	TGTGCCATCAGTGTCGCGGGGCTGGGCGAGCAGTACTTC	CAISVAGLGEQYF
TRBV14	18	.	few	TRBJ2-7	TGTGCCAGCAGCGCCCAATTCACACGGAACCCAAGCTCCTACGAGCAGTACTTC	CASSAQFTRNPSSYEQYF
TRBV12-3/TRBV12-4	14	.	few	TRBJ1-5	TGTGCCAGCAGTTTGGGGCAGGAGAATCAGCCCCAGCATTTT	CASSLGQENQPQHF
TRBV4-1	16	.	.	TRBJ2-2	.	CASSRTSGSSTGSCFF
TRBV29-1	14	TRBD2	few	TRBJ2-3	TGCAGCGCCGTAATCCGCGGGAGCCCAGATACGCAGTATTTT	CSAVIRGSPDTQYF
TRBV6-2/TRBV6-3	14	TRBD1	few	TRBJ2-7	TGTGCCAGCAGTCTGTTTGACAGGGGCTACGAGCAGTACTTC	CASSLFDRGYEQYF
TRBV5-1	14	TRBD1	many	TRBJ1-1	TGCGCCAGCAGCCGGGACAGCACGAACACTGAAGCTTTCTTT	CASSRDSTNTEAFF
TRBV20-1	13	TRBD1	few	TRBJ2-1	TGCAGTGCTCAGGGAAGGGGGCACAATGAGCAGTTCTTC	CSAQGRGHNEQFF
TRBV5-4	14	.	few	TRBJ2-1	TGTGCCAGCAGCTTGGCGGGCGGCCGGGATGAGCAGTTCTTC	CASSLAGGRDEQFF
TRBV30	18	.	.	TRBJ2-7	TGTGCCTGGAGTGTATTTGTCAGGAAAAGTCGATACTCCCACGAGCAGTACTTC	CAWSVFVRKSRYSHEQYF
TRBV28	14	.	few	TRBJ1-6	TGTGCCAGTTCGGAGTACTCAGGGTATTCACCCCTCCACTTT	CASSEYSGYSPLHF
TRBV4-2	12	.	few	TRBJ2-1	TGTGCCAGCAGCCAAGTTTCCGGTAGGCAGTTCTTC	CASSQVSGRQFF
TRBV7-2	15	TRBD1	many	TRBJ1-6	TGTGCCAGCAGCTTAAACAGGGGAGGAGAATCACCCCTCCACTTT	CASSLNRGGESPLHF
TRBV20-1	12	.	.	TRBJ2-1	TGCAGTGCTAGTATTAGTCAGAATGAGCAGTTCTTC	CSASISQNEQFF
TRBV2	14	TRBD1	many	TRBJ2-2	TGTGCCAGCTCACTCGACAGGGCCACCGGGGAGCTGTTTTTT	CASSLDRATGELFF
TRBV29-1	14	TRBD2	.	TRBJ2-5	TGCAGCGCCGGGGGGACTAGCGGGAGTGAGACCCAGTACTTC	CSAGGTSGSETQYF
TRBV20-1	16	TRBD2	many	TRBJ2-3	TGCAGTGCTAGCTTAGGACTAGCGGGAGTAGCAGATACGCAGTATTTT	CSASLGLAGVADTQYF
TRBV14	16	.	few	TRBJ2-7	TGTGCCAGCAGCCAATCACCGGGGCCTGTCGCCTACGAGCAGTACTTC	CASSQSPGPVAYEQYF
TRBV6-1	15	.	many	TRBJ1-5	TGTGCCAGCAGTGACGGGTACAGTAGCAATCAGCCCCAGCATTTT	CASSDGYSSNQPQHF